These T cell receptor beta chains were read from a single sample in a study of blood T cells in healthy people across ages. Via MiXCR, TCRdb re-called the 5' RACE reads, giving one row per CDR3 protein. The sample has fewer than 900,000 distinct CDR3 sequences; about half are singletons. The material sequenced was blood. Source of these receptors: a woman in her sixties in good health. Each CDR3 is given with its conserved first and last residue. The order of the fields is CDR3 DNA, CDR3 protein, V gene, clone size, D gene, J gene. The D gene is left open where the match is weak. The size of a clone is reported for some rows only, either as once, few or many, or as a class for expanded clones.

cdr3_nt: TGCAGTGCGAGACGTGGGCCGGGAGATACGCAGTATTTT; cdr3_aa: CSARRGPGDTQYF; v_call: TRBV20-1; clone_size: -; d_call: -; j_call: TRBJ2-3
cdr3_nt: TGCAGTGCTAGAGTTCTCCGGCAGAGCATAAATGAGCAGTTCTTC; cdr3_aa: CSARVLRQSINEQFF; v_call: TRBV20-1; clone_size: -; d_call: -; j_call: TRBJ2-1
cdr3_nt: TGTGCCAGCAGCCCCCCCGGGCCATTTAATGAAAAACTGTTTTTT; cdr3_aa: CASSPPGPFNEKLFF; v_call: TRBV7-2; clone_size: -; d_call: -; j_call: TRBJ1-4
cdr3_nt: TGCAGTGCCCACCCCACAAGGCCGAACACTGAAGCTTTCTTT; cdr3_aa: CSAHPTRPNTEAFF; v_call: TRBV20-1; clone_size: few; d_call: -; j_call: TRBJ1-1
cdr3_nt: TGTGCCAGCAGCTTTTTCGATGAGCAGTACTTC; cdr3_aa: CASSFFDEQYF; v_call: TRBV7-2; clone_size: -; d_call: -; j_call: TRBJ2-4
cdr3_nt: TGCAGTGCTAGAGATGATGGCCGAGCCTACGAGCAGTACTTC; cdr3_aa: CSARDDGRAYEQYF; v_call: TRBV20-1; clone_size: once; d_call: -; j_call: TRBJ2-7
cdr3_nt: TGTGCCAGCAGCCAAGGTCTTGACTGGCGGACAGGATATGGCTACACCTTC; cdr3_aa: CASSQGLDWRTGYGYTF; v_call: TRBV3-1; clone_size: -; d_call: TRBD1; j_call: TRBJ1-2
cdr3_nt: TGTGCCAGCAGCCAGAGCCCCGGGACAGGGTTCGACGAGCAGTACTTC; cdr3_aa: CASSQSPGTGFDEQYF; v_call: TRBV4-2; clone_size: once; d_call: TRBD1; j_call: TRBJ2-7
cdr3_nt: TGCAGTGCACAGTGGGGGAGCTCCTACAATGAGCAGTTCTTC; cdr3_aa: CSAQWGSSYNEQFF; v_call: TRBV20-1; clone_size: -; d_call: -; j_call: TRBJ2-1
cdr3_nt: TGTGCCAGCAGTTCCCCGTGGGAAGACGGCTACACCTTC; cdr3_aa: CASSSPWEDGYTF; v_call: TRBV12-3/TRBV12-4; clone_size: -; d_call: -; j_call: TRBJ1-2
cdr3_nt: TGTGCCAGCAGCCAAGATCCCCACCTAGCGGGAGTCGACACAGATACGCAGTATTTT; cdr3_aa: CASSQDPHLAGVDTDTQYF; v_call: TRBV3-1; clone_size: few; d_call: TRBD2; j_call: TRBJ2-3
cdr3_nt: TGCAGCGTTGATTTGGGTTGGAATACGCAGTATTTT; cdr3_aa: CSVDLGWNTQYF; v_call: TRBV29-1; clone_size: -; d_call: -; j_call: TRBJ2-3
cdr3_nt: TGCGCCAGCAGCCCCAGACAGGGATCCTACAATGAGCAGGTCTTC; cdr3_aa: CASSPRQGSYNEQVF; v_call: TRBV5-1; clone_size: -; d_call: TRBD1; j_call: TRBJ2-1
cdr3_nt: TGTGCCAGCAGTTCTGAGGACAGGGTACAAGAGACCCAGTACTTC; cdr3_aa: CASSSEDRVQETQYF; v_call: TRBV12-3/TRBV12-4; clone_size: few; d_call: TRBD1; j_call: TRBJ2-5
cdr3_nt: TGCAGTGCTAGAGTGTCCTCCGCGGGACTAGCGGGAGTGACGTACAATGAGCAGTTCTTC; cdr3_aa: CSARVSSAGLAGVTYNEQFF; v_call: TRBV20-1; clone_size: -; d_call: TRBD2; j_call: TRBJ2-1
cdr3_nt: TGTGCCAGCAGCTTTAACGCGGGAGGGCAAGAGACCCAGTACTTC; cdr3_aa: CASSFNAGGQETQYF; v_call: TRBV7-2; clone_size: few; d_call: TRBD2; j_call: TRBJ2-5
cdr3_nt: TGCAGTGCTAGCCTCCTTGCAAAAGAGACCCAGTACTTC; cdr3_aa: CSASLLAKETQYF; v_call: TRBV20-1; clone_size: -; d_call: -; j_call: TRBJ2-5
cdr3_nt: TGCAGTGCTGGATCCGCTGGCTTCTCGGGAGGGTACAATGAGCAGTTCTTC; cdr3_aa: CSAGSAGFSGGYNEQFF; v_call: TRBV20-1; clone_size: -; d_call: TRBD2; j_call: TRBJ2-1
cdr3_nt: TGTGCCAGCAGTTTAGCATGGGGGGGCAACGAGCAGTACTTC; cdr3_aa: CASSLAWGGNEQYF; v_call: TRBV12-3/TRBV12-4; clone_size: few; d_call: -; j_call: TRBJ2-7
cdr3_nt: TGTGCCATCAGTGAGGCGAGACAGTTAGGCGAGCAGTACTTC; cdr3_aa: CAISEARQLGEQYF; v_call: TRBV10-3; clone_size: -; d_call: -; j_call: TRBJ2-7
cdr3_nt: TGCAGCGTTGTTAACGGGCTCTATGGCTACACCTTC; cdr3_aa: CSVVNGLYGYTF; v_call: TRBV29-1; clone_size: -; d_call: -; j_call: TRBJ1-2
cdr3_nt: TGTGCCAGCAGCTCAGTGGACCCGGGACAGAAGAATGAAAAACTGTTTTTT; cdr3_aa: CASSSVDPGQKNEKLFF; v_call: TRBV4-2; clone_size: few; d_call: TRBD1; j_call: TRBJ1-4
cdr3_nt: TGTGCCAGCAGCCAAGACCGGGCTAGTCGTCAGTACTTC; cdr3_aa: CASSQDRASRQYF; v_call: TRBV4-2; clone_size: -; d_call: -; j_call: TRBJ2-4
cdr3_nt: TGTGCCAGCAGTCAAGAGACCTATGGCTACACCTTC; cdr3_aa: CASSQETYGYTF; v_call: TRBV3-1; clone_size: few; d_call: -; j_call: TRBJ1-2
cdr3_nt: TGTGCCAGCAGCGTAGAGGACAGAAGCACCTTCTACGAGCAGTACTTC; cdr3_aa: CASSVEDRSTFYEQYF; v_call: TRBV9; clone_size: -; d_call: -; j_call: TRBJ2-7
cdr3_nt: TGTGCCAGCAAGACCTACAATGAGCAGTTCTTC; cdr3_aa: CASKTYNEQFF; v_call: TRBV28; clone_size: few; d_call: -; j_call: TRBJ2-1
cdr3_nt: TGTGCCAGCAGTTTTTCGGGGGGATACTATGGCTACACCTTC; cdr3_aa: CASSFSGGYYGYTF; v_call: TRBV28; clone_size: -; d_call: -; j_call: TRBJ1-2
cdr3_nt: TGTGCCAGCGTCTCCCGGACAGGGGTGAATTACCAAGAGACCCAGTACTTC; cdr3_aa: CASVSRTGVNYQETQYF; v_call: TRBV12-3/TRBV12-4; clone_size: -; d_call: TRBD1; j_call: TRBJ2-5
cdr3_nt: TGTGCCTGGAGTATTTCAGTAGGGGCCACAGATACGCAGTATTTT; cdr3_aa: CAWSISVGATDTQYF; v_call: TRBV30; clone_size: -; d_call: -; j_call: TRBJ2-3
cdr3_nt: TGCGCCAGCAGCCGACCTGGGACGGGGGACTACAATGAGCAGTACTTC; cdr3_aa: CASSRPGTGDYNEQYF; v_call: TRBV5-1; clone_size: -; d_call: TRBD2; j_call: TRBJ2-5
cdr3_nt: TGTGCCAGCGGGAACGGACTAGATTACGAGCAGTACTTC; cdr3_aa: CASGNGLDYEQYF; v_call: TRBV7-2; clone_size: few; d_call: TRBD2; j_call: TRBJ2-7
cdr3_nt: TGTGCCAGCGGTTTCCTGGCTAGCGGACCCTACGAGCAGTACTTC; cdr3_aa: CASGFLASGPYEQYF; v_call: TRBV12-3/TRBV12-4; clone_size: -; d_call: TRBD2; j_call: TRBJ2-7
cdr3_nt: TGTGCCAGCAGCTTAACGATGCGAGGACTAAGCTCCTACGAGCAGTACTTC; cdr3_aa: CASSLTMRGLSSYEQYF; v_call: TRBV7-3; clone_size: few; d_call: -; j_call: TRBJ2-7
cdr3_nt: TGCAGTGCTCCGCGACAGGGTACGTACGAGCAGTACTTC; cdr3_aa: CSAPRQGTYEQYF; v_call: TRBV20-1; clone_size: -; d_call: TRBD1; j_call: TRBJ2-7
cdr3_nt: TGCAGTGCTTCAGGCGGCCCCCGGGATGAAGCTTTCTTT; cdr3_aa: CSASGGPRDEAFF; v_call: TRBV20-1; clone_size: -; d_call: -; j_call: TRBJ1-1
cdr3_nt: TGTGCCAGCAGCTTAGCGGCAGGGATGAATGAGCAGTTCTTC; cdr3_aa: CASSLAAGMNEQFF; v_call: TRBV7-2; clone_size: few; d_call: -; j_call: TRBJ2-1
cdr3_nt: TGTGCCAGCAGTTTCGGGGACAATGAGCAGTTCTTC; cdr3_aa: CASSFGDNEQFF; v_call: TRBV28; clone_size: -; d_call: -; j_call: TRBJ2-1
cdr3_nt: TGTGCCAGCAGTTTAGGGGCAGGGAAACAGCCCCAGCATTTT; cdr3_aa: CASSLGAGKQPQHF; v_call: TRBV12-3/TRBV12-4; clone_size: -; d_call: -; j_call: TRBJ1-5
cdr3_nt: TGTGCCAGCAGCCAACTGGCGGGGGGGTCTCGGTCCTACGAGCAGTACTTC; cdr3_aa: CASSQLAGGSRSYEQYF; v_call: TRBV4-2; clone_size: -; d_call: TRBD2; j_call: TRBJ2-7
cdr3_nt: TGTGCCAGCACCGACGGGACAGCCTTGAACACTGAAGCTTTCTTT; cdr3_aa: CASTDGTALNTEAFF; v_call: TRBV11-2; clone_size: few; d_call: TRBD1; j_call: TRBJ1-1
cdr3_nt: TGCAGCGTTGAAGGACTAGCGGACTCCTACAATGAGCAGTTCTTC; cdr3_aa: CSVEGLADSYNEQFF; v_call: TRBV29-1; clone_size: -; d_call: TRBD2; j_call: TRBJ2-1
cdr3_nt: TGTGCCAGCAGTCCCTCGGGTCTAGCGGTCTCCTACGAGCAGTACTTC; cdr3_aa: CASSPSGLAVSYEQYF; v_call: TRBV6-5; clone_size: -; d_call: TRBD2; j_call: TRBJ2-7
cdr3_nt: TGTGCCAGCAGTTACTCCCCGGCTCCGGGTGAAAAACTGTTTTTT; cdr3_aa: CASSYSPAPGEKLFF; v_call: TRBV6-5; clone_size: -; d_call: -; j_call: TRBJ1-4
cdr3_nt: TGCAGTTCCAACACAGGGGGCAAGACCCAGTACTTC; cdr3_aa: CSSNTGGKTQYF; v_call: TRBV20-1; clone_size: few; d_call: TRBD1; j_call: TRBJ2-5
cdr3_nt: TGCGCCAGCAGCCAAGCGGGAGGCTACAATGAGCAGTTCTTC; cdr3_aa: CASSQAGGYNEQFF; v_call: TRBV4-3; clone_size: many; d_call: TRBD2; j_call: TRBJ2-1
cdr3_nt: TGTGCCAGCAGTGAACTAGCGGGGAGGACCACAGATACGCAGTATTTT; cdr3_aa: CASSELAGRTTDTQYF; v_call: TRBV27; clone_size: -; d_call: TRBD2; j_call: TRBJ2-3
cdr3_nt: TGTGCCAGCAGCCAAGTTGGGCAGTCGGGCAATGAGCAGTACTTC; cdr3_aa: CASSQVGQSGNEQYF; v_call: TRBV4-2; clone_size: few; d_call: -; j_call: TRBJ2-5